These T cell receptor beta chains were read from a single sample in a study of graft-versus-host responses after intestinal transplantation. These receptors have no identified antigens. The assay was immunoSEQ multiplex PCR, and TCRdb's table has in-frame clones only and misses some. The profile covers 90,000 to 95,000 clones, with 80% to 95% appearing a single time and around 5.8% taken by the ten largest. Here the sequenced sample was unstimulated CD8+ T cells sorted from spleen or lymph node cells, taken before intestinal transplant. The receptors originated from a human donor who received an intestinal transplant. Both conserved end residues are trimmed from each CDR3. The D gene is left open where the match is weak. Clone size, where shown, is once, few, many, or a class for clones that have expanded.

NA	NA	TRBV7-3	ASSLGALTQETQY
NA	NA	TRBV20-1	SARSVLQAF
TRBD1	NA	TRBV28	ASSPGTGDGYT
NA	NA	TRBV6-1	ASSEDSGRNYNSPLH
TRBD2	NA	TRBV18	ASSPFGLAEDNEQF
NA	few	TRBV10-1	ASSESISSGELF
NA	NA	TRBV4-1	ASRRGNEKLF
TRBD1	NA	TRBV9	ASSASDRPGQGTYEQY
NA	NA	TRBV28	ASSLTDTQY
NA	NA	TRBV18	ASSPGRDQPQH
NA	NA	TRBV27	ASSFGGVGYEQY
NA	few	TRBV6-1	ASSQPDRSYEQY
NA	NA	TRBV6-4	ASGDRSSLNNEQF
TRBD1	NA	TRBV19	ASSIQGAWSYEQY
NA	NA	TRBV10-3	AISDDTDYT
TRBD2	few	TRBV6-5	ASSPTSGGADTQY
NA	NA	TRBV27	ASRELLSSYNEQF
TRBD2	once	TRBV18	ASSPVSTSGSPEQF
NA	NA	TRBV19	ASMSYGGSWNEQF
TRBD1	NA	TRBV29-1	SVLQGSSYEQY
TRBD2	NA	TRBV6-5	ASSPTSGAIYEQY
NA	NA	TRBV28	ASSLGARADKGGETQY